The 26 T cell receptor beta chains presented below share a single source sample, sequenced in a study of liver allograft versus peripheral blood T cells (TCRdb year 2020). Broadly, across the study: In liver transplant recipients, the study looked at T cell receptor repertoires in the peripheral blood and set them against the repertoires found within the transplanted livers.

Sequencing took place on an Illumina MiSeq. TCRdb reworked the public reads: Q25 trimming with fastp, MiXCR clone assembly, productive beta chains retained. Each record represents a unique CDR3 protein, reported with the most common genes and DNA among its rows. This sample gives about 2,300 distinct CDR3 sequences in total; approximately 15% of them show up just once. The ten largest clones add up to 15% to 18% of the sample. The source is a human patient who had a liver transplant. Post transplant, some T cells may arise from the graft donor.

V gene TRBV6-5 combines with J gene TRBJ2-3, with D perhaps matching TRBD2 (6 bases). CDR3 length: 13 residues. From germline, CDR1 is MNHEY and CDR2 SVGAGI. Deletions cut 5 bases from V and 9 bases from J, with 15 bases between. CDR3 coding DNA: TGTGCCAGCAGTCCCCCGGGAGCCCAGACGCAGTATTTT. Translating it yields CASSPPGAQTQYF.

There are a few counts of this clonotype. J is TRBJ1-3 and V is TRBV12-5; no clear D gene. The CDR3 runs to 17 residues. From germline, CDR1 is LGHNT and CDR2 FRNRAP. The V end was cut by 0 bases, the J end by 0 bases, with 12 bases between. The CDR3 coding sequence is TGTGCTAGTGGTTTGGTACTAGGGCCAGACTCTGGAAACACCATATATTTT. Protein product: CASGLVLGPDSGNTIYF.

By proportion, this clonotype is medium-sized. The rearrangement joins TRBV6-5 to TRBJ1-1, with D unclear. V lost 7 bases and J 4 bases, leaving 10 bases between the germline ends. Germline CDR1 MNHEY, CDR2 SVGAGI. The CDR3 extends over 12 amino acids. For the CDR3, the DNA is TGTGCCAGCAAATCCCGACCCACTGAAGCTTTCTTT. Its translation: CASKSRPTEAFF.

This clonotype is termed medium-sized (0.01 to 0.1%). The chain couples TRBV7-9 to TRBJ1-1; D is perhaps TRBD1 (6 bases). The V and J ends lost 6 bases and 5 bases respectively, with 16 bases between them. Germline V CDR1 and CDR2: SEHNR, FQNEAQ (reference sequence). The CDR3 consists of 14 residues. CDR3 amino acids: CASSRGGAGTEAFF. The CDR3 region has the DNA TGTGCCAGCAGTCGCGGGGGCGCAGGGACTGAAGCTTTCTTT.

The genes are TRBV12-3 or TRBV12-4 and TRBJ2-7; 7 bases map to TRBD1. With 6 bases clipped from V and 2 bases from J, the junction kept 7 bases outside the gene matches. The CDR3 is made up of 14 amino acids. CDR3: CASRQGDRAYEQYF. Written as DNA, the CDR3 is TGTGCCAGCAGACAAGGGGACAGAGCCTACGAGCAGTACTTC.

By sample fraction, this clonotype is medium-sized. This chain joins TRBV18 and TRBJ1-2; D unresolved. The CDR3 has 13 residues. Trimming pared 6 bases from V and 4 bases from J, leaving 12 bases between. Germline CDR1 KGHSH, CDR2 LQKENI. CDR3 in amino acids: CASSLGNSYGYTF. CDR3 bases: TGTGCCAGCTCCCTAGGGAACTCCTATGGCTACACCTTC.

Sample share makes this clonotype medium-sized. The chain employs TRBV9 and TRBJ2-5, with D possibly called TRBD1 or TRBD2 (5 bases each). The V end was cut by 3 bases, the J end by 2 bases, with 14 bases between. The CDR3 runs 15 residues. The V gene's germline CDR1 is SGDLS and CDR2 YYNGEE. DNA for the CDR3: TGTGCCAGCAGCGCCGGGACGCTCATTCAAGAGACCCAGTACTTC. As protein: CASSAGTLIQETQYF.

Only a few counts were recorded for this clonotype. The CDR3 loop is CASSLAGSEGNQPQHF. The CDR3 DNA follows: TGTGCCAGCAGTCTCGCCGGCTCAGAAGGGAATCAGCCCCAGCATTTT. The chain has TRBV5-4 and TRBJ1-5; D remains ambiguous. From germline, CDR1 is SGHNT and CDR2 YYREEE (reference sequence). V lost 5 bases to trimming and J lost 4 bases, with 19 bases between them. This CDR3 is 16 amino acids long.

This clonotype is deemed large. The chain uses TRBV18 and TRBJ2-7; D could derive from TRBD1 or TRBD2 (6 bases each). Germline CDR1 and CDR2: KGHSH and LQKENI. This CDR3 is 13 amino acids long. The germline V and J ends were trimmed by 6 bases and 4 bases, with 13 bases remaining between them. CDR3 protein: CASSQGGNYEQYV. The CDR3 DNA reads as TGTGCCAGCTCGCAAGGGGGGAATTACGAGCAGTACGTC.

This chain connects TRBV6-1 to TRBJ2-1; D is unresolved. Germline V gene data show CDR1 as MNHNS and CDR2 as SASEGT. CDR3 length: 12 amino acids. The V and J ends lost 7 bases and 10 bases respectively, with 14 bases between them. The CDR3, as DNA: TGTGCCAGCAAGGGTTCTGCCCGGGAGCAGTTCTTC. As protein: CASKGSAREQFF.

By share, this clonotype ranks as medium-sized. The V gene is TRBV7-9, the J gene TRBJ2-2; TRBD2 is a possible D gene (6 bases). Per germline, CDR1 SEHNR and CDR2 FQNEAQ (reference sequence). This CDR3 comprises 16 residues. The V and J ends lost 5 bases and 0 bases respectively, with 13 bases between them. CDR3 DNA sequence: TGTGCCAGCAGCCCTGTGGGACTGGCGAACACCGGGGAGCTGTTTTTT. Encoded protein: CASSPVGLANTGELFF.

In its sample, this clonotype is medium-sized. J is TRBJ1-5 and V is TRBV6-1, with 8 bases lining up with TRBD1. CDR3 length equals 15 residues. Germline values: CDR1 MNHNS, CDR2 SASEGT. Germline trimming cut 6 bases from V and 2 bases from J; bases unmatched to any gene: 6. CDR3 sequence reads: CASRRDRGGNQPQHF. For the CDR3, the DNA is TGTGCCAGCAGGCGAGACAGGGGAGGCAATCAGCCCCAGCATTTT.

This clonotype has just a few counts. J is TRBJ2-3 and V is TRBV27, with D perhaps assigned TRBD1 or TRBD2 (5 bases each). The V gene lost 3 bases and the J gene lost 2 bases, with 21 bases spanning the gap. This CDR3 spans 18 amino acids. From germline, CDR1 is MNHEY and CDR2 SMNVEV (reference sequence). CDR3: CASSFLRDPMGLTDTQYF. The CDR3 bases are TGTGCCAGCAGTTTCCTCCGGGACCCCATGGGGCTCACAGATACGCAGTATTTT.

V gene TRBV18 combines with J gene TRBJ2-7; D is ambiguous. V was trimmed by 1 base and J by 6 bases, leaving 13 bases between them. Germline V lookup: CDR1 KGHSH, CDR2 LQKENI. CDR3 length equals 14 residues. CDR3 sequence reads: CASSPQTGQAEQYF. In DNA form, the CDR3 reads TGTGCCAGCTCACCACAGACCGGGCAGGCCGAGCAGTACTTC.

This clonotype is categorized as medium-sized. The chain uses TRBV6-2 or TRBV6-3 and TRBJ2-7; D is ambiguous. Germline CDR1 and CDR2: MNHEY and SVGEGT. V was cut by 5 bases and J by 1 base, with 3 bases left in between. CDR3 length: 11 amino acids. CDR3 DNA sequence: TGTGCCAGCAGTACATCCTACGAGCAGTACTTC. Translated: CASSTSYEQYF.

This clonotype is labeled as medium-sized (0.01 to 0.1%). The genes are TRBV19 and TRBJ1-3; tentative D call: TRBD1 (5 bases). V was pared by 5 bases and J by 0 bases, with 11 bases between. Germline-derived CDR1 and CDR2 are LNHDA and SQIVND (reference sequence). The length of the CDR3 is 15 residues. The CDR3 nucleotides are TGTGCCAGTAGTCCCCTGGACATCTCTGGAAACACCATATATTTT. Translated, it gives CASSPLDISGNTIYF.

The chain employs TRBV28 and TRBJ1-6, with 10 bases identical to TRBD1. The CDR3 extends over 15 amino acids. The germline CDR1 and CDR2 sequences are MDHEN and SYDVKM. The V segment lost 4 bases and the J segment 14 bases; nucleotides outside the gene matches: 11. The CDR3, as DNA: TGTGCCAGCAGTTCTTCCGGGACAGGGGATTTAACCCTCCACTTT. It is translated as CASSSSGTGDLTLHF. Full variable domain (remainder filled in from reference TRBV28 and TRBJ1-6): DVKVTQSSRYLVKRTGEKVFLECVQDMDHENMFWYRQDPGLGLRLIYFSYDVKMKEKGDIPEGYSVSREKKERFSLILESASTNQTSMYLCASSSSGTGDLTLHFGNGTRLTVT.

On this clonotype itself: This could be a read error, since a much larger clone is one nucleotide away. The V and J genes are TRBV19 and TRBJ1-2, with D perhaps TRBD1 (5 bases). The length of the CDR3 is 13 residues. Germline V CDR1 and CDR2: LNHDA, SQIVND (reference sequence). Written as DNA, the CDR3 is TGTGTCAGCTGGGGGGGGGTCAACTATGGCTACACCTTC. It codes for CVSWGGVNYGYTF.

This clonotype is classed as medium-sized. The chain has TRBV7-2 and TRBJ1-1; D not resolved. Trimming stripped 4 bases from V and 6 bases from J, with 9 bases between. Germline CDR1 is SGHTA and CDR2 is FQGNSA. This CDR3 comprises 12 residues. CDR3 bases: TGTGCCAGCAGCTCAGCGTCGGCTGAAGCTTTCTTT. This codes for CASSSASAEAFF.

By sample share, this clonotype is medium-sized. V is TRBV19 and J is TRBJ1-1, with 9 positions matching TRBD1. V dropped 8 bases and J dropped 1; count of bases not matched to a gene: 20. This CDR3 comprises 19 residues. Germline V gives CDR1 LNHDA, CDR2 SQIVND (reference sequence). CDR3 sequence (DNA): TGTGCCAGTTACCCAAATCCGGGACAGGGTTTCCGTGAGAACACTGAAGCTTTCTTT. This encodes CASYPNPGQGFRENTEAFF. The full variable domain, rest sourced from reference TRBV19 and TRBJ1-1, is DGGITQSPKYLFRKEGQNVTLSCEQNLNHDAMYWYRQDPGQGLRLIYYSQIVNDFQKGDIAEGYSVSREKKESFPLTVTSAQKNPTAFYLCASYPNPGQGFRENTEAFFGQGTRLTVV.

This clonotype is termed medium-sized. The chain combines TRBV12-3 or TRBV12-4 with TRBJ1-1; D remains unclear. Trimming stripped 2 bases from V and 12 bases from J, with 13 bases between. The CDR3 has 12 residues. CDR3: CASSLHLGSTFF. The CDR3 coding sequence is TGTGCCAGCAGTTTACATCTCGGATCGACTTTCTTT.

Relative to its sample, this clonotype is medium-sized. The genes are TRBV10-3 and TRBJ2-1; TRBD1 matches 7 bases. Trimming cost V 5 bases and J 9 bases; bases outside gene matches: 7. Germline V gives CDR1 ENHRY, CDR2 SYGVKD. This CDR3 contains 13 residues. The CDR3 is CAISRTGLGEQFF. CDR3 nucleotide sequence: TGTGCCATCAGTCGGACAGGTTTGGGTGAGCAGTTCTTC.

This clonotype ranks as large. The chain links TRBV18 to TRBJ1-2; a weak D match, TRBD1 (6 bases). Germline lookup yields CDR1 KGHSH and CDR2 LQKENI. Deletions cut 6 bases from V and 3 bases from J, with 11 bases between. The CDR3 has 13 amino acids. This CDR3 reads CASSPEGDYGYTF. The CDR3 coding sequence is TGTGCCAGCTCCCCCGAGGGGGACTATGGCTACACCTTC.

This clonotype was seen only a few times. This chain uses TRBV14 with TRBJ2-3; TRBD1 might be the D (6 bases). The CDR3 consists of 13 residues. The V and J ends lost 4 bases and 4 bases respectively, with 9 bases between them. Germline CDR1 is SGHDN and CDR2 is FVKESK. In DNA form, the CDR3 reads TGTGCCAGCAGCCTCAGGGGTGCAGATACGCAGTATTTT. Residues: CASSLRGADTQYF. Supplemented by reference TRBV14 and TRBJ2-3, the full variable domain reads EAGVTQFPSHSVIEKGQTVTLRCDPISGHDNLYWYRRVMGKEIKFLLHFVKESKQDESGMPNNRFLAERTGGTYSTLKVQPAELEDSGVYFCASSLRGADTQYFGPGTRLTVL.

Sample share makes this clonotype medium-sized. The chain couples TRBV7-2 to TRBJ1-5; unclear D gene. Per germline, CDR1 SGHTA and CDR2 FQGNSA. Trimming shortened V by 2 bases and J by 5 bases, and 10 bases separated the two germline ends. This CDR3 has 14 residues. The DNA for the CDR3 is TGTGCCAGCAGCTTATTTCAGGTGGATCAGCCCCAGCATTTT. Residues: CASSLFQVDQPQHF. Supplemented by reference TRBV7-2 and TRBJ1-5, the full variable domain reads GAGVSQSPSNKVTEKGKDVELRCDPISGHTALYWYRQSLGQGLEFLIYFQGNSAPDKSGLPSDRFSAERTGGSVSTLTIQRTQQEDSAVYLCASSLFQVDQPQHFGDGTRLSIL.

This clonotype is judged medium-sized. The chain carries TRBV7-2 and TRBJ2-7; 9 bases map to TRBD1. Germline lookup yields CDR1 SGHTA and CDR2 FQGNSA. The CDR3 loop spans 15 amino acids. Trimming took 1 base from V and 4 from J; bases not matched to a gene: 5. CDR3 amino acids: CASSLEGQGLYEQYF. The CDR3 nucleotides are TGTGCCAGCAGCTTAGAGGGACAGGGACTATACGAGCAGTACTTC.